A single sample is the source of the 23 T cell receptor beta chains below, sequenced in a study of PD-1 blockade in classical Hodgkin lymphoma. Only in-frame clones appear in the TCRdb table, and some are missing; sequencing was by immunoSEQ multiplex PCR. The sample records roughly 41,000 clones, 88% being singletons. Exposure to brentuximab vedotin varied, and each patient had relapsed following autologous stem cell transplantation. The sample was peripheral blood mononuclear cells (PBMCs), taken before the second cycle of nivolumab. These TCRs come from a human donor with classical Hodgkin lymphoma.

The genes are TRBV9 and TRBJ2-1; weak D call: TRBD1 (6 bases). Trimming took 4 bases from V and 8 from J, leaving 16 bases between them. CDR1 is SGDLS and CDR2 is YYNGEE in the germline V gene. The CDR3 loop spans 14 amino acids. The CDR3 spells CASSFPGQRDEQFF. CDR3 in DNA: TGTGCCAGCAGCTTTCCGGGACAAAGGGATGAGCAGTTCTTC.

The V call is TRBV11-3, the J call TRBJ1-1; D gene ambiguous. V gave up 2 bases and J gave up 0 bases, with 10 bases separating them. The length of the CDR3 is 15 residues. Germline values: CDR1 SGHNT, CDR2 YENEEA. The CDR3 DNA sequence: TGTGCCAGCAGCTTATGGGCGCAGATGAACACTGAAGCTTTCTTT. This codes for CASSLWAQMNTEAFF.

The V gene is TRBV5-4, the J gene TRBJ2-7; the D gene is possibly TRBD2 (5 bases). V lost 4 bases and J lost 4, with 15 bases in between. The CDR3 sequence is 14 residues long. Germline V gene sequence: CDR1 SGHNT, CDR2 YYREEE (reference sequence). This CDR3 is CASSGDKGDYEQYF. The CDR3 nucleotides are TGTGCCAGCAGCGGAGACAAGGGAGATTACGAGCAGTACTTC.

The chain employs TRBV6-1 and TRBJ1-1; tentative D call: TRBD1 (6 bases). This CDR3 contains 15 residues. Trimming pared 2 bases from V and 4 bases from J, leaving 14 bases between. Germline V gene data show CDR1 as MNHNS and CDR2 as SASEGT. The CDR3 region is CASSEQGQLSTEAFF. The CDR3 region has the DNA TGTGCCAGCAGTGAACAAGGACAGTTGAGCACTGAAGCTTTCTTT.

Only one count was recorded for this clone. This chain connects TRBV9 to TRBJ2-1; D is unclear. Trimming took 0 bases from V and 10 from J, leaving 8 bases between them. In germline, CDR1 is SGDLS, CDR2 YYNGEE. The CDR3 is 12 residues long. CDR3 nucleotide sequence: TGTGCCAGCAGCGTAGGGCAACGGGAGCAGTTCTTC. It is translated as CASSVGQREQFF.

This sequence joins TRBV6-1 and TRBJ2-1, with D uncertain. Germline V gene lookup returns CDR1 MNHNS and CDR2 SASEGT. This CDR3 is built from 16 residues. V was cut by 4 bases and J by 4 bases, with 17 bases left in between. In DNA, the CDR3 is TGTGCCAGCAGTGGGTCCTGGCTATTGGGTTACAATGAGCAGTTCTTC. Protein sequence: CASSGSWLLGYNEQFF.

V gene TRBV5-1 combines with J gene TRBJ1-5; a weak D match, TRBD1 (6 bases). There are 15 residues in the CDR3. Trimming left V 0 bases short and J 7 bases short, with 14 bases between. The germline V gene encodes CDR1 SGHRS and CDR2 YFSETQ. CDR3 nucleotide sequence: TGCGCCAGCAGCTTGGAAGGACAGACCGGGCAGCCCCAGCATTTT. It codes for CASSLEGQTGQPQHF.

The chain carries TRBV7-9 and TRBJ1-1; D uncertain. From germline, CDR1 is SEHNR and CDR2 FQNEAQ (reference sequence). Between the trimmed V and J ends, which lost 2 bases and 4 bases, there was a span of 8 bases. This CDR3 contains 13 residues. The CDR3 here is CASSLSSGTEAFF. CDR3 nucleotides: TGTGCCAGCAGCTTATCATCCGGCACTGAAGCTTTCTTT.

The chain combines TRBV4-1 with TRBJ2-1, with TRBD2 as a possible D gene (6 bases). The CDR3 length is 17 residues. V was cut by 4 bases and J by 9 bases, with 25 bases left in between. The germline CDR1 and CDR2 sequences are MGHRA and YSYEKL. The CDR3 protein is CASSRSREGERGIEQFF. CDR3 nucleotides: TGCGCCAGCAGCCGCTCTAGAGAAGGAGAACGGGGGATTGAGCAGTTCTTC.

In regard to this clone: This sample includes further DNA sequences coding for the same CDR3. The chain is built from TRBV9 and TRBJ1-1; possibly TRBD1 for D (5 bases). The CDR3 covers 12 residues. Between the trimmed V and J ends, which lost 4 bases and 6 bases, there was a span of 10 bases. The germline gives CDR1 SGDLS, CDR2 YYNGEE. The CDR3 spells CASSPGGAEAFF. CDR3 DNA: TGTGCCAGCAGCCCCGGGGGGGCTGAAGCTTTCTTT.

The chain joins TRBV28 to TRBJ2-1, with D uncertain. Per germline, CDR1 MDHEN and CDR2 SYDVKM. The CDR3 loop spans 11 amino acids. Between the trimmed V and J ends, which lost 5 bases and 4 bases, there was a span of 3 bases. CDR3 nucleotide sequence: TGTGCCAGCAGTCTTTACAATGAGCAGTTCTTC. The encoded protein is CASSLYNEQFF.

This chain uses TRBV9 with TRBJ1-2; tentatively, D is TRBD1 (5 bases). The CDR3 covers 14 residues. V shed 4 bases and J shed 3 bases, with 13 bases lying between them. Germline CDR1 SGDLS, CDR2 YYNGEE. As DNA, the CDR3 is TGTGCCAGCAGCCCAGCGGGGCTTGACTATGGCTACACCTTC. Protein sequence: CASSPAGLDYGYTF.

The chain carries TRBV9 and TRBJ1-1, with D perhaps matching TRBD1 (6 bases). Trimming removed 0 bases at V and 2 bases at J, with 17 bases between. Germline V gives CDR1 SGDLS, CDR2 YYNGEE. The length of the CDR3 is 17 residues. The CDR3 nucleotides read TGTGCCAGCAGCGTAGATGCATGGGACATAAAAAACACTGAAGCTTTCTTT. This codes for CASSVDAWDIKNTEAFF.

The V call is TRBV28, the J call TRBJ1-1; TRBD1 matches 10 bases. The junction had 9 bases not matched to a gene; V was cut back by 5 bases and J by 6 bases. The germline gives CDR1 MDHEN, CDR2 SYDVKM. This CDR3 comprises 15 residues. The CDR3 spells CASSLPDRGRAEAFF. CDR3 bases: TGTGCCAGCAGTCTGCCCGACAGGGGGCGAGCTGAAGCTTTCTTT. The full variable domain, in which reference TRBV28 and TRBJ1-1 provide the parts outside the CDR3, is DVKVTQSSRYLVKRTGEKVFLECVQDMDHENMFWYRQDPGLGLRLIYFSYDVKMKEKGDIPEGYSVSREKKERFSLILESASTNQTSMYLCASSLPDRGRAEAFFGQGTRLTVV.

The chain links TRBV10-2 to TRBJ2-7; unclear D gene. CDR1 is WSHSY, CDR2 SAAADI, per germline. The CDR3 has 12 amino acids. V dropped 5 bases and J dropped 3 bases, with 8 bases sitting between them. The CDR3 sequence is CASSLLNYEQYF. CDR3 nucleotides: TGCGCCAGCAGTCTCTTAAACTACGAGCAGTACTTC.

This clone has only a few counts. The chain joins TRBV19 to TRBJ2-3; TRBD2 might be the D (6 bases). The CDR3 runs 14 residues. Trimming took off 5 bases at V and 1 base at J, with 10 bases between the two ends. Germline V gene data show CDR1 as LNHDA and CDR2 as SQIVND (reference sequence). Written as DNA, the CDR3 is TGTGCCAGTAGTCTAGCGTTGGGCACAGATACGCAGTATTTT. Amino acid sequence: CASSLALGTDTQYF. Using reference TRBV19 and TRBJ2-3 for the parts outside the CDR3, the full variable domain is DGGITQSPKYLFRKEGQNVTLSCEQNLNHDAMYWYRQDPGQGLRLIYYSQIVNDFQKGDIAEGYSVSREKKESFPLTVTSAQKNPTAFYLCASSLALGTDTQYFGPGTRLTVL.

The chain recombines TRBV27 with TRBJ2-7; tentatively, D is TRBD1 (5 bases). The CDR3 has 17 residues. Germline V gene lookup returns CDR1 MNHEY and CDR2 SMNVEV (reference sequence). The V end was cut by 5 bases, the J end by 3 bases, with 23 bases between. This CDR3 is CASSPHHRNIPDYEQYF. The CDR3 region has the DNA TGTGCCAGCAGTCCCCACCACAGGAACATCCCTGACTACGAGCAGTACTTC.

The J gene is TRBJ2-3, the V gene TRBV7-8; unclear D gene. This CDR3 contains 13 residues. The V end lost 3 bases, the J end lost 0 bases, and 4 bases lay between the germline ends. CDR1 is SGHVS, CDR2 FQNEAQ, per germline. The CDR3 loop reads CASSFVSTDTQYF. The CDR3 coding sequence is TGTGCCAGCAGCTTTGTTAGCACAGATACGCAGTATTTT.

The J gene is TRBJ1-3, the V gene TRBV10-3; D unresolved. This CDR3 comprises 11 residues. Germline V CDR1 and CDR2: ENHRY, SYGVKD. V was pared by 6 bases and J by 2 bases, with 2 bases between. CDR3 sequence: CAIRTGNTIYF. CDR3 sequence (DNA): TGTGCCATCAGGACTGGAAACACCATATATTTT.

This clone was seen more than once but under ten times. This chain uses TRBV6-1 with TRBJ2-7; possible D gene TRBD2, 7 bases. V was trimmed by 4 bases and J by 2 bases, leaving 18 bases between them. Per the germline V gene, CDR1 is MNHNS and CDR2 is SASEGT. The CDR3 consists of 16 residues. In DNA form, the CDR3 reads TGTGCCAGCAGTGGGGGAGGGAGGACAGAGACCTACGAGCAGTACTTC. It encodes CASSGGGRTETYEQYF.

J is TRBJ1-1 and V is TRBV7-2; no firm D call. CDR3 length equals 15 residues. Trimming cost V 2 bases and J 1 base, with 11 bases left between them. From germline, CDR1 is SGHTA and CDR2 FQGNSA. CDR3: CASSLNSGGNTEAFF. CDR3 nucleotide sequence: TGTGCCAGCAGCTTAAATTCAGGCGGGAACACTGAAGCTTTCTTT.

The rearrangement links TRBV29-1 to TRBJ2-7; D is uncertain. The V gene's germline CDR1 is SQVTM and CDR2 ANQGSEA. The CDR3 runs to 13 residues. V gave up 3 bases and J gave up 1 base, with 10 bases separating them. CDR3 in DNA: TGCAGCGTTGAGGTCGGCAATTCCTACGAGCAGTACTTC. It is translated as CSVEVGNSYEQYF.

The genes are TRBV9 and TRBJ2-7; D may be TRBD1 or TRBD2 (6 bases each). The germline V gene has CDR1 SGDLS and CDR2 YYNGEE. V was trimmed by 2 bases and J by 3 bases, leaving 15 bases between them. The length of the CDR3 is 15 residues. In DNA, the CDR3 is TGTGCCAGCAGCGTCGTCGGGGGCGGGATCTACGAGCAGTACTTC. Protein sequence: CASSVVGGGIYEQYF.